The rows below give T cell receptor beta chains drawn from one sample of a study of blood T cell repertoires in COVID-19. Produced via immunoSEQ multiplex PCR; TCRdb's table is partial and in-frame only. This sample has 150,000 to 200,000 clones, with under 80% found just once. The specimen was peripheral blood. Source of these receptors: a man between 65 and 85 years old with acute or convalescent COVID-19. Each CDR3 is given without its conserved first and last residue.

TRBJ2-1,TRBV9,ASSAGRRHNEQF
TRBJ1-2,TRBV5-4,ASSLNPGKGVLQGYT
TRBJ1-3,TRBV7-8,ASKIGQSSGNTIY
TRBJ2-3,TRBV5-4,ASSLAGVGDTQY
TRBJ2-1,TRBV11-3,ASSLARRGGTSGYNEQF
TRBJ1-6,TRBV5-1,ASSRTGARNSPLH
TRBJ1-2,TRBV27,ASSQDRGLHGYT
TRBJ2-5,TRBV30,AWSVRSSGRVKETQY
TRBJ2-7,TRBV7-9,ASSLTLGPSYEQY
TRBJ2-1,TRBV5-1,ASSLEGQYNEQF
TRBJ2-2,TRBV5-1,ASRQTGGSVGELF
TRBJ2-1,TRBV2,ASSPRGFEQF
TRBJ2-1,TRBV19,ASGTRSGSRNEQF
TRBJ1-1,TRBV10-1,ASSESNLGTGPNTEAF